The 27 T cell receptor beta chains given below trace back to one sample, sequenced in a study of blood T cell repertoires in COVID-19. Some clones are missing from TCRdb's copy, which holds only in-frame ones; the method was immunoSEQ multiplex PCR. The data show some 150,000 clones, around 87% seen once. Sequencing input: peripheral blood. The receptors come from a man between 50 and 59 years old with active COVID-19.

The chain uses TRBV19 and TRBJ2-3; D may be TRBD2 (5 bases). The CDR3 is 14 residues long. V was trimmed by 3 bases and J by 2 bases, leaving 9 bases between them. Germline-derived CDR1 and CDR2 are LNHDA and SQIVND (reference sequence). The CDR3 DNA follows: TGTGCCAGTAGTATTGGCGGACTCACAGATACGCAGTATTTT. Its protein product is CASSIGGLTDTQYF.

This rearrangement joins TRBV6-5 to TRBJ1-5, with D perhaps TRBD1 (6 bases). V lost 6 bases, J lost 5 bases, and 11 bases lay in between. Per the germline V gene, CDR1 is MNHEY and CDR2 is SVGAGI. The CDR3 has 13 amino acids. The CDR3 sequence: CASSPRQDQPQHF. The CDR3 nucleotides are TGTGCCAGCAGCCCCCGACAGGATCAGCCCCAGCATTTT.

The rearrangement links TRBV6-5 to TRBJ2-3; D may be TRBD2 (6 bases). V was trimmed by 6 bases and J by 4 bases, leaving 17 bases between them. This CDR3 has 15 residues. Germline CDR1 MNHEY, CDR2 SVGAGI. The CDR3 bases are TGTGCCAGCAGCCGGGGGTCCTTAAGCCCAGATACGCAGTATTTT. It is translated as CASSRGSLSPDTQYF.

The gene calls are TRBV6-5 and TRBJ1-1; 10 bases are shared with TRBD1. Germline CDR1 MNHEY, CDR2 SVGAGI. This CDR3 is 13 amino acids long. CDR3 DNA: TGTGAAACGGCGGGACAGGGGCAAACTGAAGCTTTCTTT. Its protein is CETAGQGQTEAFF.

The CDR3 DNA sequence: TGCGCCAGCAGCCAAGTCCCCGGACAGACGAGCTCCTACGAGCAGTACTTC. As protein: CASSQVPGQTSSYEQYF. The chain carries TRBV4-3 and TRBJ2-7, with D perhaps TRBD1 (6 bases). CDR1 and CDR2 (germline): LGHNA, YSLEER. Trimming pared 1 base from V and 0 bases from J, leaving 16 bases between. The CDR3 loop spans 17 amino acids.

The chain employs TRBV9 and TRBJ2-1; TRBD2 might be the D (7 bases). The V gene lost 4 bases and the J gene lost 8 bases, with 19 bases spanning the gap. The CDR3 runs 15 residues. Germline CDR1 reads SGDLS; CDR2 reads YYNGEE. CDR3 nucleotide sequence: TGTGCCAGCAGCTCCCCCCCGGGGGGCCTCGATGAGCAGTTCTTC. This translates into CASSSPPGGLDEQFF.

This sequence joins TRBV7-7 and TRBJ2-5; TRBD2 agrees at 13 bases. This CDR3 contains 16 residues. Per the germline V gene, CDR1 is SSHAT and CDR2 is FNYEAQ (reference sequence). V gave up 4 bases and J gave up 5 bases; unmatched junction bases: 7. The CDR3 protein is CASSSQTTSGGETQYF. For the CDR3, the DNA is TGTGCCAGCAGCTCGCAAACGACTAGCGGGGGGGAGACCCAGTACTTC.

This clone was counted once. The chain combines TRBV7-6 with TRBJ1-1, with 7 bases lining up with TRBD1. The junction had 6 bases not matched to a gene; V was cut back by 7 bases and J by 1 base. The CDR3 has 14 residues. In germline, CDR1 is SGHVS, CDR2 FNYEAQ. DNA of the CDR3: TGTGCCAGCATCGGAGGGACAGCGAACACTGAAGCTTTCTTT. Translation gives CASIGGTANTEAFF.

The V gene is TRBV6-5, the J gene TRBJ2-3; possibly TRBD2 for D (5 bases). V was trimmed by 11 bases and J by 6 bases, leaving 12 bases between them. The germline gives CDR1 MNHEY, CDR2 SVGAGI. This CDR3 comprises 11 residues. CDR3 sequence: CARPGWDTQYF. The CDR3, as DNA: TGTGCCCGGCCGGGGTGGGATACGCAGTATTTT.

The rearrangement joins TRBV7-9 to TRBJ1-2; tentatively, D is TRBD1 (6 bases). V lost 4 bases and J 7 bases, leaving 10 bases between the germline ends. Looked up from germline, CDR1 is SEHNR and CDR2 is FQNEAQ (reference sequence). CDR3 length equals 12 residues. Here the CDR3 DNA reads TGTGCCAGCAGCTATCAGGGGACTGGCTACACCTTC. Amino acid sequence: CASSYQGTGYTF.

The chain couples TRBV7-2 to TRBJ2-2; a possible D gene is TRBD2 (6 bases). CDR1 and CDR2 (germline): SGHTA, FQGNSA. The V and J ends lost 2 bases and 7 bases respectively, with 14 bases between them. The CDR3 is made up of 15 amino acids. The CDR3 DNA is TGTGCCAGCAGCTTATCGGAGGGAGTTGGCGGGGAGCTGTTTTTT. Protein product: CASSLSEGVGGELFF. Combining the CDR3 with reference TRBV7-2 and TRBJ2-2 gives the whole variable domain GAGVSQSPSNKVTEKGKDVELRCDPISGHTALYWYRQSLGQGLEFLIYFQGNSAPDKSGLPSDRFSAERTGGSVSTLTIQRTQQEDSAVYLCASSLSEGVGGELFFGEGSRLTVL.

This chain uses TRBV7-3 with TRBJ1-1; maybe TRBD1 (5 bases). The CDR3 is 14 amino acids. CDR1 is SGHTA and CDR2 is FQGTGA in the germline V gene. V lost 5 bases to trimming and J lost 2 bases, with 12 bases between them. DNA of the CDR3: TGTGCCAGCAGCGACAGTCCTGGTAACACTGAAGCTTTCTTT. Its translation is CASSDSPGNTEAFF.

This chain links TRBV4-2 with TRBJ1-5; D is ambiguous. CDR1 LGHNA and CDR2 YNFKEQ come from the germline V gene. This CDR3 contains 14 residues. V was pared by 3 bases and J by 3 bases, with 9 bases between. CDR3 sequence: CASSHAGDNQPQHF. CDR3 sequence (DNA): TGTGCCAGCAGCCATGCCGGGGACAATCAGCCCCAGCATTTT.

V usage is TRBV20-1 and J usage is TRBJ2-7, with 11 bases matching TRBD1. The germline V gene has CDR1 DFQATT and CDR2 SNEGSKA (reference sequence). V shed 3 bases, J shed 4 bases, and the junction held 8 bases outside the gene matches. This CDR3 spans 15 amino acids. The CDR3: CSASRGTGGIYEQYF. CDR3 sequence (DNA): TGCAGTGCTAGTAGGGGGACAGGGGGAATTTACGAGCAGTACTTC.

This chain connects TRBV3-1 (or the pseudogene TRBV3-2) to TRBJ1-1, with a tentative D call TRBD1 (5 bases). The V end was cut by 1 base, the J end by 10 bases, with 13 bases between. The CDR3 sequence is 13 residues long. The germline gives CDR1 LGHDT, CDR2 YNNKEL (reference sequence). CDR3 region: CASSQGGGVGAFF. CDR3 coding DNA: TGTGCCAGCAGCCAAGGGGGGGGAGTTGGAGCTTTCTTT.

This rearrangement joins TRBV25-1 to TRBJ2-2; TRBD1 matches at 8 bases. The CDR3 contains 14 residues. Germline V gene lookup returns CDR1 MGHDK and CDR2 SYGVNS. V lost 2 bases, J lost 5 bases, and 1 base stayed unmatched. The DNA for the CDR3 is TGTGCCAGCAGTGAAGGGGACAGGACCGGGGAGCTGTTTTTT. It codes for CASSEGDRTGELFF.

This clone was recorded only once. The chain links TRBV19 to TRBJ2-3; TRBD1 agrees at 9 bases. V shed 6 bases and J 1 base; nucleotides not matched to a gene: 5. CDR1 and CDR2 (germline): LNHDA, SQIVND (reference sequence). CDR3 length: 15 amino acids. The CDR3 DNA is TGTGCCAGTAGACAGGGGGCGGTCGGCACAGATACGCAGTATTTT. Translation gives CASRQGAVGTDTQYF.

This clone has a single count. The chain uses TRBV5-1 and TRBJ2-1, with a possible D match to TRBD2 (6 bases). Germline V gives CDR1 SGHRS, CDR2 YFSETQ. Trimming took off 5 bases at V and 5 bases at J, with 23 bases between the two ends. The CDR3 has 17 amino acids. CDR3 region: CASRPLVGRGRNNEQFF. The CDR3 DNA reads TGCGCCAGCAGACCCCTTGTTGGGCGGGGAAGAAACAATGAGCAGTTCTTC. The full variable domain, its missing parts supplied by reference TRBV5-1 and TRBJ2-1, is KAGVTQTPRYLIKTRGQQVTLSCSPISGHRSVSWYQQTPGQGLQFLFEYFSETQRNKGNFPGRFSGRQFSNSRSEMNVSTLELGDSALYLCASRPLVGRGRNNEQFFGPGTRLTVL.

This clone showed up just once. The rearrangement links TRBV5-1 to TRBJ1-2; D is uncertain. The germline gives CDR1 SGHRS, CDR2 YFSETQ. Trimming took off 4 bases at V and 2 bases at J, with 12 bases between the two ends. CDR3 length: 14 residues. This chain's CDR3 is CASSGGLGNYGYTF. In DNA, the CDR3 is TGCGCCAGCAGCGGCGGGTTAGGCAACTATGGCTACACCTTC.

The V gene is TRBV6-5, the J gene TRBJ1-2; the match to TRBD1 covers 9 bases. V was pared by 7 bases and J by 7 bases, with 7 bases of the junction left unmatched. The CDR3 is 13 amino acids. Germline V CDR1 and CDR2: MNHEY, SVGAGI. DNA of the CDR3: TGTGCCAGCAAATCGGGACAGGGCTTTGGCTACACCTTC. Translation gives CASKSGQGFGYTF.

The rearrangement joins TRBV2 to TRBJ2-7; 16 bases map to TRBD2. Germline-derived CDR1 and CDR2 are SNHLY and FYNNEI. The ends lost 5 bases at V and 5 bases at J; junction bases unmatched: 18. This CDR3 is 20 amino acids long. The CDR3 reads CASSLKGTSGGADSTNEQYF. CDR3 DNA: TGTGCCAGCAGTCTAAAAGGGACTAGCGGGGGGGCCGATTCTACTAACGAGCAGTACTTC. Supplemented by reference TRBV2 and TRBJ2-7, the full variable domain reads EPEVTQTPSHQVTQMGQEVILRCVPISNHLYFYWYRQILGQKVEFLVSFYNNEISEKSEIFDDQFSVERPDGSNFTLKIRSTKLEDSAMYFCASSLKGTSGGADSTNEQYFGPGTRLTVT.

The rearrangement uses TRBV6-5 and TRBJ2-5, with 11 bases fitting TRBD1. V shed 0 bases and J 5 bases; nucleotides not matched to a gene: 5. Germline V lookup: CDR1 MNHEY, CDR2 SVGAGI. CDR3 length: 16 amino acids. CDR3 bases: TGTGCCAGCAGTTACTCCACCGGGACAGGGGGGGAGACCCAGTACTTC. This encodes CASSYSTGTGGETQYF.

This clone has just one count. This chain uses TRBV4-3 with TRBJ2-7; 8 nucleotides match TRBD2. With 3 bases clipped from V and 3 bases from J, the junction kept 4 bases outside the gene matches. CDR3 length equals 14 residues. Germline values: CDR1 LGHNA, CDR2 YSLEER. The CDR3 spells CASSHRGGHYEQYF. Written as DNA, the CDR3 is TGCGCCAGCAGCCACCGGGGGGGTCACTACGAGCAGTACTTC.

The V and J genes are TRBV27 and TRBJ2-7; TRBD1 matches at 8 bases. Trimming cost V 6 bases and J 5 bases; bases outside gene matches: 6. The CDR3 has 13 residues. Looked up from germline, CDR1 is MNHEY and CDR2 is SMNVEV (reference sequence). The CDR3 reads CASRRTGRNEQYF. CDR3 nucleotide sequence: TGTGCCAGCAGAAGGACAGGGAGGAACGAGCAGTACTTC.

J is TRBJ1-5 and V is TRBV5-5; D might be TRBD1 (5 bases). V lost 0 bases and J lost 2, with 9 bases in between. CDR3 length: 15 amino acids. Germline V CDR1 and CDR2: SGHKS, YYEKEE (reference sequence). This chain's CDR3 is CASSLEGVGNQPQHF. Written as DNA, the CDR3 is TGTGCCAGCAGCTTGGAAGGGGTGGGCAATCAGCCCCAGCATTTT.

The J gene is TRBJ2-7, the V gene TRBV5-6; TRBD2 agrees at 7 bases. V was clipped by 4 bases and J by 7 bases; unmatched bases: 14. The CDR3 contains 15 residues. Per the germline V gene, CDR1 is SGHDT and CDR2 is YYEEEE. In nucleotides, the CDR3 is TGTGCCAGCAGCCCCGGGGGGTCCTACCTTTCTGAGCAGTACTTC. Its translation: CASSPGGSYLSEQYF.

Of note for this clone: Other DNA sequences in the sample encode the same CDR3. The gene calls are TRBV3-1 (or the pseudogene TRBV3-2) and TRBJ1-1; perhaps TRBD1 as D (5 bases). Germline lookup yields CDR1 LGHDT and CDR2 YNNKEL (reference sequence). The CDR3 length is 14 residues. Trimming took 1 base from V and 1 from J, leaving 7 bases between them. The CDR3 spells CASSQGQPNTEAFF. In DNA form, the CDR3 reads TGTGCCAGCAGCCAAGGACAGCCGAACACTGAAGCTTTCTTT.